This T cell receptor (beta chain) was documented in a study of vaccination and CD4 T cells after COVID-19. As regards this clonotype: Its antigen is currently unknown.

The treatment: roughly nine-day PBMC culture with coronavirus spike peptide pools or control peptides (ViraFEST assay). Collection of the unexposed donor's CD4+ T cells took place before the COVID-19 pandemic (2011-2018). TCRs were sequenced by ViraFEST after antigen-specific T cells had been expanded with peptide pools. Culture proceeded for 10 days, and CD4+ T cells were then isolated by negative selection. Sequencing of DNA taken from cultured CD4+ T cells relied on the Oncomine TCR Beta short-read assay. From CD4+ T cells that had been cultured, genomic DNA was extracted. MiXCR was run by TCRdb on the PCR reads, yielding one entry per CDR3 protein. The sample lists about 6,300 distinct CDR3 sequences; around 33% were seen once. The sequence derives from a human donor in good health. Sequencing input: CD4+ T cells from blood, cultured in vitro.

The CDR3 region has the DNA TGTGCCAGCAATAGGAGAGAGGAGACCCAGTACTTC. Translating it yields CASNRREETQYF. The chain links TRBV6-1 to TRBJ2-5; D is uncertain. Germline values: CDR1 MNHNS, CDR2 SASEGT. This CDR3 comprises 12 residues. V lost 7 bases, J lost 5 bases, and 11 bases lay in between.